This T cell receptor (beta chain) was identified in a study of human T cells and chemical hapten exposure. Study-wide background: Cases of alopecia areata, totalis or universalis occurred in a predominantly female patient group. Per-sample TCR yield variability stemmed mainly from small pooled library volume differences.

This CDR3 comprises 16 residues. Trimming left V 1 base short and J 4 bases short, with 13 bases between. Germline-derived CDR1 and CDR2 are ENHRY and SYGVKD. TCRdb re-derived calls from the RACE reads in MiXCR, one entry per CDR3 protein. The sample yields roughly 150,000 distinct CDR3 sequences, approximately 12% seen once. This clonotype was detected a few times. As to time point: patch test 2, 6 weeks after DPC sensitization. Described treatment: therapeutic diphenylcyclopropenone sensitization with weekly scalp DPC. The TCR sequence derives from a woman in her forties or fifties with alopecia areata. Some clones in this sample may be carry-over from other donors' samples. The sample here was whole blood, taken in connection with sensitization to the hapten diphenylcyclopropenone (DPC). This chain uses TRBV10-3 with TRBJ2-2; D remains unclear. This CDR3 is CAISEFETGGTGELFF. The CDR3 coding sequence is TGTGCCATCAGTGAGTTCGAGACGGGCGGCACCGGGGAGCTGTTTTTT.